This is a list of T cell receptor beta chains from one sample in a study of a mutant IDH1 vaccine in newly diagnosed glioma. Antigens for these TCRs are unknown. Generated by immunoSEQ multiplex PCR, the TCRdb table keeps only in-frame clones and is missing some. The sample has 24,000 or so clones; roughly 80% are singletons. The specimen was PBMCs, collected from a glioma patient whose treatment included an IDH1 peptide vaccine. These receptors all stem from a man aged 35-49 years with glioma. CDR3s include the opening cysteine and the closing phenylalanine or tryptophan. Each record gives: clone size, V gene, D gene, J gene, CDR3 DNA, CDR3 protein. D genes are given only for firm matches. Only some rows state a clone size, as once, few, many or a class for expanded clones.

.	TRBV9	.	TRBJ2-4	TGTGCCAGCAGCCCCGAATTCGGGTTAAGCAAAAACATTCAGTACTTC	CASSPEFGLSKNIQYF
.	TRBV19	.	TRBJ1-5	TGTGCCAGTAGCGGGCTGGGTCAGCCCCAGCATTTT	CASSGLGQPQHF
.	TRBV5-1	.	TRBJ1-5	TGCGCCAGCAGCCCCACTCCAGGGGCATATTGGCCCCAGCATTTT	CASSPTPGAYWPQHF
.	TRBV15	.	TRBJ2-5	TGTGCCACCAGCAGAGCCTTGGGACGGCAAGAGACCCAGTACTTC	CATSRALGRQETQYF
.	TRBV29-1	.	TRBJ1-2	TGCAGCGTTAAAGCTAACTATGGCTACACCTTC	CSVKANYGYTF
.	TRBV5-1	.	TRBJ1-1	TGCGCCAGCAGCCGGAGGGGATACGACACTGAAGCTTTCTTT	CASSRRGYDTEAFF
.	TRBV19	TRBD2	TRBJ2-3	TGTGCCAGTAGTTCAGCGGGAAGGACAGATACGCAGTATTTT	CASSSAGRTDTQYF
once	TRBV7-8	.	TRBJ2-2	TGTGCCAGCAGCGTCGTTAACACCGGGGAGCTGTTTTTT	CASSVVNTGELFF
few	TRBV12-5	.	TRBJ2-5	TGTGCTAGTGGTTTGCTCCCGGACGTGCACCAAGAGACCCAGTACTTC	CASGLLPDVHQETQYF
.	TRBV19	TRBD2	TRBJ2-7	TGTGCCAGTTCCACGGGGGGCTACGAGCAGTACTTC	CASSTGGYEQYF
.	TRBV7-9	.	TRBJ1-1	TGTGCCAGCAGCTTAATTCGGAGGGGCTTGAACACTGAAGCTTTCTTT	CASSLIRRGLNTEAFF
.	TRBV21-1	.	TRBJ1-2	TGTGCCAGCAGCAGGGACTATGGCTACACCTTC	CASSRDYGYTF
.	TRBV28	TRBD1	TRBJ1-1	TGTGCCAGCAGTTTAAGGGACAGTTACTCTGAAGCTTTCTTT	CASSLRDSYSEAFF